This TCR beta chain came from a study of blood T cell repertoires in COVID-19. On the study more broadly: The samples span acute and convalescent COVID-19 from the United States, Italy and Spain. Nucleic acid was either cDNA or gDNA, and it came from T cells, B-cell-depleted T cells, or PBMCs.

Trimming cost V 2 bases and J 3 bases, with 10 bases left between them. The CDR3 has 14 amino acids. The germline CDR1 and CDR2 sequences are MDHEN and SYDVKM. Libraries were prepared by immunoSEQ multiplex PCR; TCRdb keeps only in-frame clonotypes and omits some of them. This table has about 200,000 clones, roughly 87% appearing once. The chain is built from TRBV28 and TRBJ1-2; no clear D gene. This TCR was recovered from a man aged 35-49 years with active or convalescent COVID-19. What was sequenced was peripheral blood. The CDR3 sequence: CASSLRTPDYGYTF. Written as DNA, the CDR3 is TGTGCCAGCAGTTTAAGAACCCCGGACTATGGCTACACCTTC.